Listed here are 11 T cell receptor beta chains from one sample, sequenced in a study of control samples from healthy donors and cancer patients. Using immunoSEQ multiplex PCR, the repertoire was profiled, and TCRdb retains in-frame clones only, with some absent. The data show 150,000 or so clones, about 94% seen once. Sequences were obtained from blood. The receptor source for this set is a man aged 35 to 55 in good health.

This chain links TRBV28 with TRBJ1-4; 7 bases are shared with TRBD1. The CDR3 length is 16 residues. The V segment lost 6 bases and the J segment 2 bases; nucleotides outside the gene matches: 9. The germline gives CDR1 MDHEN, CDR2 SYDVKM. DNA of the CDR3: TGTGCCAGCAGACCCGACAGGGCGGCTACTAATGAAAAACTGTTTTTT. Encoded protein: CASRPDRAATNEKLFF.

CDR3 protein: CASSPTGAGYGYTF. CDR3 coding DNA: TGTGCCAGCAGCCCGACAGGGGCTGGCTATGGCTACACCTTC. The chain has TRBV6-5 and TRBJ1-2; TRBD1 matches at 8 bases. Germline-derived CDR1 and CDR2 are MNHEY and SVGAGI. V gave up 6 bases and J gave up 4 bases; unmatched junction bases: 7. The CDR3 is 14 amino acids.

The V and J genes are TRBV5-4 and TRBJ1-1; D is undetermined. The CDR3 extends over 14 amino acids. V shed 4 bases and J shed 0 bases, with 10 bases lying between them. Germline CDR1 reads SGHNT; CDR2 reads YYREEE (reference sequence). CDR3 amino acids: CASSPTAMNTEAFF. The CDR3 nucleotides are TGTGCCAGCAGCCCGACCGCTATGAACACTGAAGCTTTCTTT.

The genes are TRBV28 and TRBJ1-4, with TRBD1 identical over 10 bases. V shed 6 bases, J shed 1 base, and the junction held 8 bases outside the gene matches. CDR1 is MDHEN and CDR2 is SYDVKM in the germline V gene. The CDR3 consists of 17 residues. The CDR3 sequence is CASSLTGGDGTNEKLFF. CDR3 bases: TGTGCCAGCAGCCTGACAGGGGGCGATGGAACTAATGAAAAACTGTTTTTT.

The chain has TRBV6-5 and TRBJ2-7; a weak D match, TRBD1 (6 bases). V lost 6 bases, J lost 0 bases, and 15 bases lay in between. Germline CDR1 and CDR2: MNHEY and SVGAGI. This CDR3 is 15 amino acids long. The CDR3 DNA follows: TGTGCCAGCAGCGGACAGCGCTATAGCTCCTACGAGCAGTACTTC. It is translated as CASSGQRYSSYEQYF.

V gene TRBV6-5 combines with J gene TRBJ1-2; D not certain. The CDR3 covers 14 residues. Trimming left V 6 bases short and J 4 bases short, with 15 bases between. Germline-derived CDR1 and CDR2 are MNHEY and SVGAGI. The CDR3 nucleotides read TGTGCCAGCAGCAGGACGGAAGGTTTCTATGGCTACACCTTC. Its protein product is CASSRTEGFYGYTF.

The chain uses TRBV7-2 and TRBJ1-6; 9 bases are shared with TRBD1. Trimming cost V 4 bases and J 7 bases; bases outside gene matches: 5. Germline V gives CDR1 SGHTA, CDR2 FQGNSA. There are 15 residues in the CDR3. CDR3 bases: TGTGCCAGCAGCTCCAGGACAGGGGCCAATTCACCCCTCCACTTT. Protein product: CASSSRTGANSPLHF.

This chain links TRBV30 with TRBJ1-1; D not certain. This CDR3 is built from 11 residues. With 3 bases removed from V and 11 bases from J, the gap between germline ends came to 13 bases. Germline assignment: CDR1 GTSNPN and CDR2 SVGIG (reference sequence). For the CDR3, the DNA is TGTGCCTGGAGCCCCTTGGTGGGTGCTTTCTTT. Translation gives CAWSPLVGAFF.

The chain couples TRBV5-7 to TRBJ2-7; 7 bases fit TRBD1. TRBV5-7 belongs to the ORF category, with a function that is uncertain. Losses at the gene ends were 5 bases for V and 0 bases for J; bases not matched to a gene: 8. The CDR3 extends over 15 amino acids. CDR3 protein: CASRPDRAPSYEQYF. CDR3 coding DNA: TGTGCCAGCAGGCCCGACAGGGCCCCCTCCTACGAGCAGTACTTC.

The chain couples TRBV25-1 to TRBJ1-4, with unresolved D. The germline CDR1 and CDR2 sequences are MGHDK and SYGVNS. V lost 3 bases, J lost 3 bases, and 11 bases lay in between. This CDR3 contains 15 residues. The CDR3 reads CASSDGGKANEKLFF. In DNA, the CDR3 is TGTGCCAGCAGTGATGGTGGGAAGGCTAATGAAAAACTGTTTTTT.

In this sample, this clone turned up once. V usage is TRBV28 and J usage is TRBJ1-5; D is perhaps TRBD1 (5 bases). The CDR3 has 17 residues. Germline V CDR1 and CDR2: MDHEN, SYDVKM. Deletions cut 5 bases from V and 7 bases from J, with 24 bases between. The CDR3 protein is CASSPPRSQGDSQPQHF. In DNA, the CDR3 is TGTGCCAGCAGTCCGCCTCGATCGCAGGGAGATAGCCAGCCCCAGCATTTT.